This T cell receptor beta chain was identified during a study of shared clonotypes between healthy human individuals. On this clone itself: What it binds is unknown.

Study results and caveats: Generation probabilities of non-shared clonotypes were lower (relative to those shared by all four donors). Having only a few donors restricted how much genetic and exposure-history diversity was captured.

Germline V gives CDR1 SGHRS, CDR2 YFSETQ. The CDR3 has 14 amino acids. Between the trimmed V and J ends, which lost 3 bases and 1 base, there was a span of 10 bases. The assay was carried out at the deep level. Produced via immunoSEQ multiplex PCR; TCRdb's table is partial and in-frame only. The sample yields under 1,100,000 clones, about 80% seen once. Sequencing was done on a sample of memory CD4+ T cells from PBMCs. The subset here: CD45RA-negative fraction. This TCR came from a man between 18 and 29 years old in good health. Some clones in this sample may be carry-over from other donors' samples. V and J are TRBV5-1 and TRBJ2-5; the D gene could be TRBD1 or TRBD2 (6 bases each). The CDR3 loop reads CASSWGAPQETQYF. The CDR3 DNA is TGCGCCAGCAGCTGGGGGGCACCCCAAGAGACCCAGTACTTC.